The 12 T cell receptor beta chains in this list originate from one sample, sequenced in a study of early T cells in non-severe SARS-CoV-2 infection. TCRdb reprocessed the 5' RACE reads via MiXCR and lists one record per CDR3 protein. The sample consists of more than 90,000 distinct CDR3 sequences, approximately 11% of them appearing once. The sample taken for sequencing was whole blood. The source is an adult who was a healthcare worker with PCR-confirmed SARS-CoV-2 infection or an uninfected control (not recorded which).

This clonotype was seen at least ten times. The V call is TRBV29-1, the J call TRBJ1-4; 9 bases are a match to TRBD1. The CDR3 is made up of 12 amino acids. With 4 bases clipped from V and 8 bases from J, the junction kept 2 bases outside the gene matches. The germline CDR1 and CDR2 sequences are SQVTM and ANQGSEA. CDR3 residues: CSVAGTGEKLFF. The CDR3 DNA reads TGCAGCGTTGCCGGGACAGGGGAAAAACTGTTTTTT.

The J gene is TRBJ2-7, the V gene TRBV18, with D tentatively TRBD2 (6 bases). Germline V gives CDR1 KGHSH, CDR2 LQKENI. V was cut by 1 base and J by 3 bases, with 16 bases left in between. The CDR3 extends over 16 amino acids. The CDR3 protein is CASSPQLGGTGYEQYF. The CDR3 nucleotides are TGTGCCAGCTCACCACAGCTCGGAGGGACGGGCTACGAGCAGTACTTC.

J is TRBJ1-6 and V is TRBV20-1; TRBD1 aligns across 9 bases. Germline V gene lookup returns CDR1 DFQATT and CDR2 SNEGSKA (reference sequence). Trimming cost V 5 bases and J 6 bases; bases outside gene matches: 11. This CDR3 region has 16 residues. CDR3 nucleotides: TGCAGTGCTGACAGGAGCGGGACAGGGCGTAATTCACCCCTCCACTTT. As protein: CSADRSGTGRNSPLHF.

The chain recombines TRBV27 with TRBJ2-1, with TRBD1 as a possible D gene (6 bases). From germline, CDR1 is MNHEY and CDR2 SMNVEV (reference sequence). This CDR3 spans 16 amino acids. The V and J ends lost 5 bases and 6 bases respectively, with 20 bases between them. The CDR3 spells CASSAPQGPLGNEQFF. Here the CDR3 DNA reads TGTGCCAGCAGTGCCCCACAGGGCCCCTTAGGCAATGAGCAGTTCTTC.

J is TRBJ1-1 and V is TRBV10-2, with TRBD1 as a possible D gene (5 bases). Germline V gene sequence: CDR1 WSHSY, CDR2 SAAADI. The CDR3 length is 13 residues. Trimming removed 7 bases at V and 5 bases at J, with 14 bases between. This chain's CDR3 is CASTGREWTEAFF. CDR3 nucleotide sequence: TGCGCCAGCACGGGCAGGGAGTGGACTGAAGCTTTCTTT.

This clonotype was observed a few times. This chain uses TRBV7-2 with TRBJ1-6; D is undetermined. V lost 1 base and J 0 bases, leaving 7 bases between the germline ends. Germline V gene sequence: CDR1 SGHTA, CDR2 FQGNSA. CDR3 size: 16 residues. DNA of the CDR3: TGTGCCAGCAGCTTAGGGTCCAGCTCCTATAATTCACCCCTCCACTTT. This translates into CASSLGSSSYNSPLHF.

This clonotype has more than one count but fewer than ten. The chain is built from TRBV28 and TRBJ1-3; 7 bases agree with TRBD1. J lost 4 bases, V lost 3 bases, and 6 bases had no gene match. The CDR3 has 15 residues. Germline CDR1 is MDHEN and CDR2 is SYDVKM. The CDR3 reads CASSFLGQQGNTIYF. In DNA, the CDR3 is TGTGCCAGCAGTTTTCTGGGACAGCAGGGAAACACCATATATTTT.

In its sample, this clonotype was seen a few times. The CDR3 region has the DNA TGCGCCACCTCTCGGACAGGTACCACCTACGAGCAGTACTTC. Its translation: CATSRTGTTYEQYF. The J gene is TRBJ2-7, the V gene TRBV5-1, with 7 bases identical to TRBD1. J lost 2 bases, V lost 9 bases, and 11 bases had no gene match. The CDR3 has 14 residues. CDR1 is SGHRS and CDR2 is YFSETQ in the germline V gene.

This clonotype was observed a few times. This chain links TRBV9 with TRBJ2-1; 7 nucleotides align to TRBD1. The CDR3 is 14 amino acids. V was clipped by 0 bases and J by 7 bases; unmatched bases: 4. The germline CDR1 and CDR2 sequences are SGDLS and YYNGEE. The CDR3 sequence is CASSVVQGMNEQFF. In DNA, the CDR3 is TGTGCCAGCAGCGTAGTACAGGGGATGAATGAGCAGTTCTTC.

The chain employs TRBV20-1 and TRBJ1-1; 9 bases line up with TRBD1. This CDR3 is 14 amino acids long. The J segment lost 0 bases and the V segment lost 6 bases, leaving 5 bases of the junction unmatched. From germline, CDR1 is DFQATT and CDR2 SNEGSKA (reference sequence). For the CDR3, the DNA is TGCAGTGCGCCGGGACAGGGAATGAACACTGAAGCTTTCTTT. Translating it yields CSAPGQGMNTEAFF.

This clonotype was observed many times. This chain uses TRBV29-1 with TRBJ2-3; 9 bases map to TRBD1. This CDR3 has 17 amino acids. Trimming at V came to 2 bases and at J to 4 bases, leaving 13 bases not matched to a gene. CDR1 is SQVTM, CDR2 ANQGSEA, per germline. CDR3 DNA sequence: TGCAGCGTTGAAAGGGGGGCTGACAGGGGGTTTGCAGATACGCAGTATTTT. Amino acids: CSVERGADRGFADTQYF.

This chain uses TRBV20-1 with TRBJ2-2; the match to TRBD1 covers 7 bases. Germline lookup yields CDR1 DFQATT and CDR2 SNEGSKA (reference sequence). The CDR3 runs to 16 residues. Trimming took 0 bases from V and 7 from J; bases not matched to a gene: 11. In DNA, the CDR3 is TGCAGTGCTAGAGACCGAATCACAGGGGAAGGCGGGGAGCTGTTTTTT. Translation gives CSARDRITGEGGELFF.